The 9 T cell receptor beta chains given below trace back to one sample, sequenced in a study of CD8 T cells in Susac syndrome (dated by TCRdb to between 2018 and 2021). The library was prepared using the immunoSEQ multiplex PCR assay. RNA was extracted with the RNeasy kit and about 0.5 to 1 ug was reverse transcribed using random hexamers. TCRdb applied fastp at Q25 and MiXCR to the public reads, then kept only in-frame beta chains. Rows with one shared CDR3 protein collapse into an entry with the most common genes and DNA. The sample yields 120,000 or so distinct CDR3 sequences; about 94% were counted once. The ten top clones hold less than 0.15% of the sample. The sequenced material came from CD4+ T cells from PBMCs. The source of these receptors is a human donor with multiple sclerosis.

This sequence joins TRBV4-1 and TRBJ1-4; 9 bases align to TRBD1. Germline V gene lookup returns CDR1 MGHRA and CDR2 YSYEKL. The CDR3 extends over 15 amino acids. With V trimmed by 3 bases and J by 6 bases, 5 bases remained unmatched. CDR3 protein: CASSHIWTGDEKLFF. The CDR3 DNA sequence: TGCGCCAGCAGCCACATTTGGACAGGGGATGAAAAACTGTTTTTT.

The V call is TRBV5-1, the J call TRBJ1-1; 8 positions match TRBD1. Per germline, CDR1 SGHRS and CDR2 YFSETQ. This CDR3 is built from 16 residues. With 3 bases clipped from V and 0 bases from J, the junction kept 7 bases outside the gene matches. The CDR3 here is CASSSGTGALNTEAFF. The CDR3 coding sequence is TGCGCCAGCAGCTCGGGGACAGGAGCCCTGAACACTGAAGCTTTCTTT.

This clonotype was detected a few times. J is TRBJ2-7 and V is TRBV29-1, with D tentatively TRBD1 (6 bases). V was pared by 6 bases and J by 4 bases, with 10 bases between. Germline V gene sequence: CDR1 SQVTM, CDR2 ANQGSEA. The CDR3 has 11 residues. CDR3 in amino acids: CSVIQGYEQYF. In DNA, the CDR3 is TGCAGCGTCATACAGGGTTACGAGCAGTACTTC.

This sequence joins TRBV6-6 and TRBJ1-6; 9 bases are shared with TRBD1. Germline CDR1 reads MNHNY; CDR2 reads SVGAGI (reference sequence). V lost 6 bases, J lost 9 bases, and 12 bases stayed unmatched. The CDR3 loop spans 16 amino acids. CDR3 sequence: CASSPTLDRGGSPLHF. In DNA form, the CDR3 reads TGTGCCAGCAGCCCAACTCTAGACAGGGGGGGTTCACCCCTCCACTTT.

The chain uses TRBV14 and TRBJ1-1, with no clear D. Germline V CDR1 and CDR2: SGHDN, FVKESK. V gave up 2 bases and J gave up 1 base, with 8 bases separating them. The CDR3 covers 14 residues. In DNA form, the CDR3 reads TGTGCCAGCAGCCAACGGACGGGGAACACTGAAGCTTTCTTT. This codes for CASSQRTGNTEAFF. Drawing the rest from reference TRBV14 and TRBJ1-1, the complete variable domain is EAGVTQFPSHSVIEKGQTVTLRCDPISGHDNLYWYRRVMGKEIKFLLHFVKESKQDESGMPNNRFLAERTGGTYSTLKVQPAELEDSGVYFCASSQRTGNTEAFFGQGTRLTVV.

The chain recombines TRBV5-1 with TRBJ1-2; D is uncertain. This CDR3 spans 12 amino acids. With 8 bases removed from V and 2 bases from J, the gap between germline ends came to 10 bases. CDR1 is SGHRS, CDR2 YFSETQ, per germline. CDR3 residues: CASSSENYGYTF. Written as DNA, the CDR3 is TGCGCCAGTTCTTCTGAGAACTATGGCTACACCTTC.

This clonotype occurred a few times. In DNA form, the CDR3 reads TGTGCCAGCAGCTCAGGGACGAGGAACACTGAAGCTTTCTTT. Its translation is CASSSGTRNTEAFF. V usage is TRBV7-9 and J usage is TRBJ1-1; a possible D gene is TRBD1 (5 bases). V lost 4 bases to trimming and J lost 1 base, with 10 bases between them. Germline V lookup: CDR1 SEHNR, CDR2 FQNEAQ (reference sequence). This CDR3 comprises 14 residues.

This sequence joins TRBV18 and TRBJ2-3; D is undetermined. The CDR3 has 14 residues. Germline CDR1 reads KGHSH; CDR2 reads LQKENI. The germline V and J ends were trimmed by 4 bases and 0 bases, with 8 bases remaining between them. CDR3 loop: CASSLLSSTDTQYF. In DNA form, the CDR3 reads TGTGCCAGCTCACTACTGTCTAGCACAGATACGCAGTATTTT. The variable domain in full, with the rest retrieved from reference TRBV18 and TRBJ2-3, is NAGVMQNPRHLVRRRGQEARLRCSPMKGHSHVYWYRQLPEEGLKFMVYLQKENIIDESGMPKERFSAEFPKEGPSILRIQQVVRGDSAAYFCASSLLSSTDTQYFGPGTRLTVL.

The chain combines TRBV6-5 with TRBJ1-2; D is ambiguous. Trimming shortened V by 4 bases and J by 2 bases, and 14 bases separated the two germline ends. Germline CDR1 MNHEY, CDR2 SVGAGI. The CDR3 is made up of 15 amino acids. CDR3 sequence reads: CASSFDRGRNYGYTF. CDR3 DNA sequence: TGTGCCAGCAGTTTCGACCGAGGACGGAACTATGGCTACACCTTC.